This T cell receptor beta chain originates from a study of blood T cell repertoires in COVID-19. Study-wide background: Whether acute or convalescent, the COVID-19 samples came from the United States, Italy and Spain.

Trimming took 3 bases from V and 5 from J; bases not matched to a gene: 5. The CDR3 extends over 15 amino acids. Looked up from germline, CDR1 is SGHAT and CDR2 is FQNNGV. TCRdb keeps only in-frame clones here, not all; method: immunoSEQ multiplex PCR. The data hold around 200,000 clones, with around 86% observed a single time. The J gene is TRBJ2-3, the V gene TRBV11-2; TRBD2 matches at 10 bases. Sequenced: peripheral blood. The sequence derives from a man in his forties or fifties with acute or convalescent COVID-19. Here the CDR3 DNA reads TGTGCCAGCAGCTTTAGCGGGGGGCCCGTAGATACGCAGTATTTT. This sequence encodes CASSFSGGPVDTQYF.